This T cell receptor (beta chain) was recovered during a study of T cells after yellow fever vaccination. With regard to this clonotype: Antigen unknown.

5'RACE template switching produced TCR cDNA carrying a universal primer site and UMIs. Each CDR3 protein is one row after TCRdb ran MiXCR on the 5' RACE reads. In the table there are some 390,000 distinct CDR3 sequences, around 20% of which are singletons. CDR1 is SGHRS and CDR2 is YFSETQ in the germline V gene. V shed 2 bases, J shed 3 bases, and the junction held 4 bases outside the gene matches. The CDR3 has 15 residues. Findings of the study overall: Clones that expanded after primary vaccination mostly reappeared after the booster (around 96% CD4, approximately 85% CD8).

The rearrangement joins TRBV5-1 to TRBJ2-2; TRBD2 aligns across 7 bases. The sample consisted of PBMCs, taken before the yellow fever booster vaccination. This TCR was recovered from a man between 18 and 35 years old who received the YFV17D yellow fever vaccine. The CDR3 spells CASSLYLADTGELFF. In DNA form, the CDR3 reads TGCGCCAGCAGCTTATACCTAGCGGACACCGGGGAGCTGTTTTTT.